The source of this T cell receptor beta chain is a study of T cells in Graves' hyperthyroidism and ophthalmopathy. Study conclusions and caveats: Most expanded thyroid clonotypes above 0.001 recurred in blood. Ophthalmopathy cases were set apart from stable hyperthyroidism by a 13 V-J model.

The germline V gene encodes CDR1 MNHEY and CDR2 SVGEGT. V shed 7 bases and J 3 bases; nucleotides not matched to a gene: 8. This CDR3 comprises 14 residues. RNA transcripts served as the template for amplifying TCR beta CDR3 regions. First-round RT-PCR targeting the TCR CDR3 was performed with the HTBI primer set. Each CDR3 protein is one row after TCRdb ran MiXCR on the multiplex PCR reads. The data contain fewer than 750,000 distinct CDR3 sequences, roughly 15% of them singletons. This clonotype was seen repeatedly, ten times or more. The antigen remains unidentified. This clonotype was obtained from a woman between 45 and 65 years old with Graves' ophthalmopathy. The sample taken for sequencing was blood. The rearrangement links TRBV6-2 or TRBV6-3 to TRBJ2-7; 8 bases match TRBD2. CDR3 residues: CASTRLASYYEQYF. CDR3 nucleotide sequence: TGTGCCAGCACTAGACTAGCGTCTTACTACGAGCAGTACTTC.